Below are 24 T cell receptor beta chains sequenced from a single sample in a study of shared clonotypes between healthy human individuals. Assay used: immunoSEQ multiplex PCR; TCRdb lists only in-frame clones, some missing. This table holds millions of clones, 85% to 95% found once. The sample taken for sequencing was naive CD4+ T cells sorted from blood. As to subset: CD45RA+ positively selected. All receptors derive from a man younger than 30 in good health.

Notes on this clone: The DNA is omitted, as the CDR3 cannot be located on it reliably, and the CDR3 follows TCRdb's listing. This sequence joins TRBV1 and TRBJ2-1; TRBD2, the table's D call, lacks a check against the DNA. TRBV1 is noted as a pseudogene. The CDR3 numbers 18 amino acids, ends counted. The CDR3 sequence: CTSSQDLVAGGTYNEQFF.

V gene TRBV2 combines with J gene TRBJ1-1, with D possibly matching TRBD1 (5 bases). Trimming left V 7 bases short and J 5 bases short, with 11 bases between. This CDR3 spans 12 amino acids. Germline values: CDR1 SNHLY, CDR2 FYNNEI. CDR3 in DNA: TGTGCCAGCAACCAAGCAGGGACTGAAGCTTTCTTT. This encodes CASNQAGTEAFF.

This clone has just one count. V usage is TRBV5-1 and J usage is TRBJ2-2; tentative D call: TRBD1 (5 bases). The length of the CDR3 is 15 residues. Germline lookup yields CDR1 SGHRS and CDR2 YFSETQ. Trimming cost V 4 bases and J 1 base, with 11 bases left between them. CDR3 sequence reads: CASSPATGNTGELFF. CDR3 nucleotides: TGCGCCAGCAGCCCGGCTACAGGGAACACCGGGGAGCTGTTTTTT.

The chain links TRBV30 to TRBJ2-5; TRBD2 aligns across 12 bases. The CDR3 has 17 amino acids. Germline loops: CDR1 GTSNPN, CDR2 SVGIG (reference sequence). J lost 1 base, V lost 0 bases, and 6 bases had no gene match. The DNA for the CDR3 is TGTGCCTGGAGTGTAGCCCGGACTAGCGGGGCCCAAGAGACCCAGTACTTC. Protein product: CAWSVARTSGAQETQYF.

CDR3 nucleotide sequence: TGTGCCAGCAGAAGTAAGGACAGGGGGAGGAACACCGGGGAGCTGTTTTTT. It translates to CASRSKDRGRNTGELFF. This rearrangement joins TRBV2 to TRBJ2-2, with 10 positions matching TRBD1. This CDR3 has 17 amino acids. After removal of 6 bases from V and 1 base from J, the junction contained 8 bases not matched to a gene. Germline CDR1 is SNHLY and CDR2 is FYNNEI.

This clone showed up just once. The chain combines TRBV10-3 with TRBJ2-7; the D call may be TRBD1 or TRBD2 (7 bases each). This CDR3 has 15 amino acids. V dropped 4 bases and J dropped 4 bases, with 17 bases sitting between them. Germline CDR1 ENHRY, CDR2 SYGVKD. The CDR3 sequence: CAISAAQGGDYEQYF. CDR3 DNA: TGTGCCATCAGTGCCGCCCAGGGGGGGGATTACGAGCAGTACTTC.

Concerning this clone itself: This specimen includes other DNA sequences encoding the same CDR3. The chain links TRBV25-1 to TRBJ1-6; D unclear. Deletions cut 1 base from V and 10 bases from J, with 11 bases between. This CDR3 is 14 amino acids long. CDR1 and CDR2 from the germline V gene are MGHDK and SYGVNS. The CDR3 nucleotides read TGTGCCAGCAGTGAATCAGGATACAACTCACCCCTCCACTTT. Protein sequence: CASSESGYNSPLHF.

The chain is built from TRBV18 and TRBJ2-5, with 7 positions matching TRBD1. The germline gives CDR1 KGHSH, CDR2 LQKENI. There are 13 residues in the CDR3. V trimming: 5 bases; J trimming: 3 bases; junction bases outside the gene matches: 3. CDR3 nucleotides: TGTGCCAGCTCATCGACAGGGAAAGAGACCCAGTACTTC. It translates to CASSSTGKETQYF.

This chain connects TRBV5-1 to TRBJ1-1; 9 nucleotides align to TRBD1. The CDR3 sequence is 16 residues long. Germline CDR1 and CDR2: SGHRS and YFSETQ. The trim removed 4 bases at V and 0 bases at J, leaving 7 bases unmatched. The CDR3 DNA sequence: TGCGCCAGCAGCGGGGGACAGGGTCCCCTGAACACTGAAGCTTTCTTT. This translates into CASSGGQGPLNTEAFF.

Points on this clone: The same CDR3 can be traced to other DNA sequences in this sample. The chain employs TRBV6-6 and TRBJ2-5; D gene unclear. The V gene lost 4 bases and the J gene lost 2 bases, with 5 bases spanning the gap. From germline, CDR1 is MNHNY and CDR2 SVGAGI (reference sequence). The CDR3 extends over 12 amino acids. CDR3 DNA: TGTGCCAGCAGTTGGGGACAAGAGACCCAGTACTTC. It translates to CASSWGQETQYF.

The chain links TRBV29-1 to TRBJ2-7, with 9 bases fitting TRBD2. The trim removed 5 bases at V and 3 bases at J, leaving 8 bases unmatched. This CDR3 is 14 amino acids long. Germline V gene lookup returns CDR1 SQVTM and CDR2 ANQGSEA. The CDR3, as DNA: TGCAGCGTTAAAGCGGGAGGTACCCTCTACGAGCAGTACTTC. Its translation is CSVKAGGTLYEQYF.

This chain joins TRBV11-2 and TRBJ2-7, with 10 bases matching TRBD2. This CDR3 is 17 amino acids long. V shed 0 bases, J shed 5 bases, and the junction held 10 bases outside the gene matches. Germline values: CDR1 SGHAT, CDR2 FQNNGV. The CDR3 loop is CASSLDRILAGAHEQYF. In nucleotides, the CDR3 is TGTGCCAGCAGCTTAGACCGAATCCTAGCGGGAGCCCACGAGCAGTACTTC.

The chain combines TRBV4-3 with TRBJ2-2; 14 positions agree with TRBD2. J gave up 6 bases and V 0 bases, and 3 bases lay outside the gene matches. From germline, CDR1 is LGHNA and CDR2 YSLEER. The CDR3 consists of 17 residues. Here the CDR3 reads CASSQDEGLAGAGELFF. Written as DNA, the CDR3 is TGCGCCAGCAGCCAAGATGAGGGACTAGCGGGAGCCGGGGAGCTGTTTTTT.

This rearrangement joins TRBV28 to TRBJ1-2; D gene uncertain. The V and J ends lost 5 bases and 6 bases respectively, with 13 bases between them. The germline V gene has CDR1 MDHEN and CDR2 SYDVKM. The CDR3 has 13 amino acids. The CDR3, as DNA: TGTGCCAGCAGTCTCACCGGGGTCAATGGCTACACCTTC. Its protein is CASSLTGVNGYTF.

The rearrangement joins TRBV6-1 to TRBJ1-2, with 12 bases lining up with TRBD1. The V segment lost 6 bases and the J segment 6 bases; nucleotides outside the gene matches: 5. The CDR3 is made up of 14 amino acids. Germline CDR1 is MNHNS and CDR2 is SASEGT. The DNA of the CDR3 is TGTGCCAGCAGAGGAGGGACAGGGGGCGATGGCTACACCTTC. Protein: CASRGGTGGDGYTF.

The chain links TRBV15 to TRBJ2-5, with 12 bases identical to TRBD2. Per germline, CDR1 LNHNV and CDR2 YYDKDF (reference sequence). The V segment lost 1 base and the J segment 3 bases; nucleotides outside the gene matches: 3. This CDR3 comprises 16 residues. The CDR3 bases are TGTGCCACCAGCAGAGGTCCTAGCGGGGGGGAAGAGACCCAGTACTTC. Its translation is CATSRGPSGGEETQYF.

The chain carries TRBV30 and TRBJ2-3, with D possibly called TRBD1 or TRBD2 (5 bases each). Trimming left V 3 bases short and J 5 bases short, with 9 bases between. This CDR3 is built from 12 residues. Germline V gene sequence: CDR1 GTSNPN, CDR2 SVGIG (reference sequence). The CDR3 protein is CAWSTRGDTQYF. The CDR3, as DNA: TGTGCCTGGAGCACTAGGGGAGATACGCAGTATTTT.

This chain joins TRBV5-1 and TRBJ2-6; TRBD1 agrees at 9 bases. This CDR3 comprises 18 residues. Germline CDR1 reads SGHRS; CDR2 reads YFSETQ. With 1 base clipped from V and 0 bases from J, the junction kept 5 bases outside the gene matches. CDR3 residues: CASSLKGQGFSGANVLTF. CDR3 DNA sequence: TGCGCCAGCAGCTTGAAGGGACAGGGATTCTCTGGGGCCAACGTCCTGACTTTC.

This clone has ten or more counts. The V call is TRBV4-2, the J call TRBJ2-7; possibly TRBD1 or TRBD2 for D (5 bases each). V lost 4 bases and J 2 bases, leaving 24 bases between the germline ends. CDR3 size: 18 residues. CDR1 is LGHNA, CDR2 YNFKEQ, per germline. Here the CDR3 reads CASSLLSGQGEIPYEQYF. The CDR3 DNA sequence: TGTGCCAGCAGCCTCCTGTCCGGCCAGGGAGAAATCCCCTACGAGCAGTACTTC.

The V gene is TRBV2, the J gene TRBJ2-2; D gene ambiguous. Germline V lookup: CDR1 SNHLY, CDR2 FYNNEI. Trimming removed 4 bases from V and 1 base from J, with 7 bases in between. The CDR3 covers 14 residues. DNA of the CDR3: TGTGCCAGCAGTGTTGGGGAGAACACCGGGGAGCTGTTTTTT. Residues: CASSVGENTGELFF.

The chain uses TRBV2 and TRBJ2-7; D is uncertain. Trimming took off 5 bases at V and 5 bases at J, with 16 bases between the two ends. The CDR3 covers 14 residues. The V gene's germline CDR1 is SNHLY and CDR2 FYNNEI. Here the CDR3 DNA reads TGTGCCAGCAGTCCACTAAGATCCGCGGACGAGCAGTACTTC. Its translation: CASSPLRSADEQYF. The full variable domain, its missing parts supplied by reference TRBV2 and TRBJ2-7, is EPEVTQTPSHQVTQMGQEVILRCVPISNHLYFYWYRQILGQKVEFLVSFYNNEISEKSEIFDDQFSVERPDGSNFTLKIRSTKLEDSAMYFCASSPLRSADEQYFGPGTRLTVT.

In DNA, the CDR3 is TGCGCCAGCAGCTTGGCGTTGGGGAACACAGATACGCAGTATTTT. This sequence encodes CASSLALGNTDTQYF. The chain links TRBV5-1 to TRBJ2-3, with D unresolved. The CDR3 has 15 amino acids. Germline V gene sequence: CDR1 SGHRS, CDR2 YFSETQ. V was trimmed by 0 bases and J by 2 bases, leaving 10 bases between them.

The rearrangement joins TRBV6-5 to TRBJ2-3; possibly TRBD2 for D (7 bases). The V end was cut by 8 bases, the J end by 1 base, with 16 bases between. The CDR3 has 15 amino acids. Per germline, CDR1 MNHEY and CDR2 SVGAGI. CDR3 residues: CASGEGVVGTDTQYF. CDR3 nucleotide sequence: TGTGCCAGCGGGGAGGGGGTCGTGGGCACAGATACGCAGTATTTT.

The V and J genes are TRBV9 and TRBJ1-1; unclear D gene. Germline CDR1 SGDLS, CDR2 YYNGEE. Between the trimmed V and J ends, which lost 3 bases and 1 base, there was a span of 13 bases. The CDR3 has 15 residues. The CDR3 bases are TGTGCCAGCAGCGCCTTGGATCTTCCGAACACTGAAGCTTTCTTT. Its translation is CASSALDLPNTEAFF. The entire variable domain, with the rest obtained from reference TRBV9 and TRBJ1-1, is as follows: DSGVTQTPKHLITATGQRVTLRCSPRSGDLSVYWYQQSLDQGLQFLIQYYNGEERAKGNILERFSAQQFPDLHSELNLSSLELGDSALYFCASSALDLPNTEAFFGQGTRLTVV.